A single sample gave rise to the 23 T cell receptor beta chains below, sequenced in a study of T-cell memory formation after mild COVID-19. TCRdb ran MiXCR on the 5' RACE reads and lists one entry per CDR3 protein. The sample has about 180,000 distinct CDR3 sequences, roughly 18% seen once. Sequencing used PBMCs or a T cell subset sorted from them (not recorded which). Receptors were obtained from a man aged 18 to 30 who had mild COVID-19 (a few samples of this study predate the infection). Cell type and time point are not known.

This clonotype was counted between two and nine times. The chain uses TRBV12-3 or TRBV12-4 and TRBJ1-6; 8 nucleotides agree with TRBD1. The CDR3 is 14 residues long. Germline trimming cut 7 bases from V and 10 bases from J; bases unmatched to any gene: 9. CDR3 amino acids: CASNGGRGPSPLHF. In nucleotides, the CDR3 is TGTGCCAGCAATGGAGGCAGGGGGCCATCACCCCTCCACTTT.

Only a few counts were recorded for this clonotype. The V call is TRBV6-5, the J call TRBJ1-3; D remains ambiguous. CDR1 is MNHEY and CDR2 is SVGAGI in the germline V gene. This CDR3 spans 15 amino acids. Between the trimmed V and J ends, which lost 7 bases and 2 bases, there was a span of 15 bases. For the CDR3, the DNA is TGTGCCAGCACCCGCGGCAGGCCCCCTGGAAACACCATATATTTT. Translated: CASTRGRPPGNTIYF.

This clonotype was seen only a few times. The genes are TRBV7-2 and TRBJ1-2; maybe TRBD1 (6 bases). This CDR3 contains 14 residues. Germline CDR1 SGHTA, CDR2 FQGNSA. The germline V and J ends were trimmed by 5 bases and 5 bases, with 15 bases remaining between them. This CDR3 is CASSPHRVEYGYTF. DNA for the CDR3: TGTGCCAGCAGCCCACACAGGGTGGAATATGGCTACACCTTC.

This clonotype was seen only a few times. The chain is built from TRBV14 and TRBJ2-3; 7 bases map to TRBD1. The CDR3 loop spans 16 amino acids. Germline V gives CDR1 SGHDN, CDR2 FVKESK. V was pared by 4 bases and J by 2 bases, with 9 bases of the junction left unmatched. In DNA, the CDR3 is TGTGCCAGCAGCCCAGGCGACAGGGTCTACACAGATACGCAGTATTTT. Its protein product is CASSPGDRVYTDTQYF.

The chain uses TRBV6-1 and TRBJ1-2; a possible D gene is TRBD1 (5 bases). The length of the CDR3 is 13 residues. Germline V CDR1 and CDR2: MNHNS, SASEGT. V was cut by 2 bases and J by 8 bases, with 12 bases left in between. Here the CDR3 reads CASSELTVGGYTF. The CDR3 region has the DNA TGTGCCAGCAGTGAACTGACAGTAGGCGGCTACACCTTC.

This clonotype was seen ten or more times. This chain uses TRBV12-3 or TRBV12-4 with TRBJ2-3, with 12 positions matching TRBD2. This CDR3 is 15 amino acids long. Losses at the gene ends were 6 bases for V and 1 base for J; bases not matched to a gene: 2. The CDR3, as DNA: TGTGCCAGCAGAAGGACTAGCGGGGGCACAGATACGCAGTATTTT. It yields the protein CASRRTSGGTDTQYF.

This clonotype has just a few counts. The J gene is TRBJ1-5, the V gene TRBV12-3 or TRBV12-4; TRBD1 matches 9 bases. The CDR3 spans 14 residues. V was clipped by 6 bases and J by 4 bases; unmatched bases: 4. The CDR3 protein is CASRSGTGNQPQHF. CDR3 in DNA: TGTGCCAGCAGATCCGGGACAGGGAATCAGCCCCAGCATTTT.

V usage is TRBV15 and J usage is TRBJ1-2, with unresolved D. Germline CDR1 is LNHNV and CDR2 is YYDKDF (reference sequence). The CDR3 contains 15 residues. Trimming shortened V by 0 bases and J by 0 bases, and 8 bases separated the two germline ends. CDR3 in amino acids: CATSRDREANYGYTF. The CDR3 DNA sequence: TGTGCCACCAGCAGAGATCGAGAGGCTAACTATGGCTACACCTTC. Variable domain in full (rest from reference TRBV15 and TRBJ1-2): DAMVIQNPRYQVTQFGKPVTLSCSQTLNHNVMYWYQQKSSQAPKLLFHYYDKDFNNEADTPDNFQSRRPNTSFCFLDIRSPGLGDTAMYLCATSRDREANYGYTFGSGTRLTVV.

This clonotype was recorded at least ten times. The V call is TRBV5-1, the J call TRBJ1-1; D possibly corresponds to TRBD1 (5 bases). The CDR3 has 15 amino acids. Germline assignment: CDR1 SGHRS and CDR2 YFSETQ. Trimming pared 0 bases from V and 5 bases from J, leaving 14 bases between. CDR3 bases: TGCGCCAGCAGCTTGGCTGGGACGGCAGATACTGAAGCTTTCTTT. Its protein product is CASSLAGTADTEAFF.

This clonotype was counted at least ten times. The J gene is TRBJ2-3, the V gene TRBV7-2; D is perhaps TRBD2 (5 bases). V was clipped by 1 base and J by 6 bases, with 11 bases between them. This CDR3 has 14 residues. The germline V gene has CDR1 SGHTA and CDR2 FQGNSA. As DNA, the CDR3 is TGTGCCAGCAGCTTAGATTCCGGGGTGGATACGCAGTATTTT. It yields the protein CASSLDSGVDTQYF. The whole variable domain, remainder taken from reference TRBV7-2 and TRBJ2-3, is GAGVSQSPSNKVTEKGKDVELRCDPISGHTALYWYRQSLGQGLEFLIYFQGNSAPDKSGLPSDRFSAERTGGSVSTLTIQRTQQEDSAVYLCASSLDSGVDTQYFGPGTRLTVL.

This clonotype has a handful of counts. This chain links TRBV9 with TRBJ1-5; D is uncertain. Between the trimmed V and J ends, which lost 0 bases and 4 bases, there was a span of 8 bases. The length of the CDR3 is 14 residues. The germline gives CDR1 SGDLS, CDR2 YYNGEE. CDR3 residues: CASSVGTLNQPQHF. The CDR3 coding sequence is TGTGCCAGCAGCGTAGGGACGTTAAATCAGCCCCAGCATTTT.

This clonotype came up a few times. The V gene is TRBV12-3 or TRBV12-4, the J gene TRBJ1-5, with D unclear. V was cut by 9 bases and J by 9 bases, with 21 bases left in between. The CDR3 loop spans 14 amino acids. CDR3 sequence (DNA): TGTGCCAGTTCGCGGACCGGGCCCGGCCTGCCCCAGCATTTT. It codes for CASSRTGPGLPQHF.

This clonotype has more than one count but fewer than ten. The V call is TRBV4-3, the J call TRBJ2-5; D is possibly TRBD1 (6 bases). Trimming took off 0 bases at V and 2 bases at J, with 22 bases between the two ends. The germline V gene has CDR1 LGHNA and CDR2 YSLEER. This CDR3 is 19 amino acids long. CDR3 loop: CASSQEGPGGGGWQETQYF. CDR3 nucleotide sequence: TGCGCCAGCAGCCAAGAGGGCCCTGGGGGCGGAGGATGGCAAGAGACCCAGTACTTC.

This clonotype was counted between two and nine times. The V and J genes are TRBV7-2 and TRBJ1-6; D unclear. The CDR3 has 16 residues. Trimming left V 3 bases short and J 6 bases short, with 15 bases between. The germline CDR1 and CDR2 sequences are SGHTA and FQGNSA. CDR3 residues: CASSLRQAFANSPLHF. The CDR3 DNA follows: TGTGCCAGCAGCTTGCGGCAGGCATTCGCTAATTCACCCCTCCACTTT.

The chain recombines TRBV7-9 with TRBJ1-6; 7 bases fit TRBD1. The CDR3 spans 15 residues. Germline V gives CDR1 SEHNR, CDR2 FQNEAQ (reference sequence). V lost 5 bases, J lost 7 bases, and 8 bases stayed unmatched. DNA for the CDR3: TGTGCCAGCAGCCCCCCGGGACAGAGCAATTCACCCCTCCACTTT. Translating gives CASSPPGQSNSPLHF. The variable domain in full, with the rest retrieved from reference TRBV7-9 and TRBJ1-6, is DTGVSQNPRHKITKRGQNVTFRCDPISEHNRLYWYRQTLGQGPEFLTYFQNEAQLEKSRLLSDRFSAERPKGSFSTLEIQRTEQGDSAMYLCASSPPGQSNSPLHFGNGTRLTVT.

This clonotype was detected only a few times. This rearrangement joins TRBV18 to TRBJ2-5; 14 positions agree with TRBD2. Germline trimming cut 3 bases from V and 5 bases from J; bases unmatched to any gene: 5. The CDR3 extends over 16 amino acids. Germline CDR1 and CDR2: KGHSH and LQKENI. Here the CDR3 reads CASSPWTSGGKETQYF. The CDR3 nucleotides read TGTGCCAGCTCACCCTGGACTAGCGGGGGGAAGGAGACCCAGTACTTC.

This clonotype showed up many times. The CDR3 region is CASSSRRQETQYF. For the CDR3, the DNA is TGTGCCAGCAGCTCTAGAAGACAAGAGACCCAGTACTTC. This chain connects TRBV7-2 to TRBJ2-5; D remains ambiguous. Trimming took off 4 bases at V and 2 bases at J, with 8 bases between the two ends. This CDR3 spans 13 amino acids. Per germline, CDR1 SGHTA and CDR2 FQGNSA. Drawing the rest from reference TRBV7-2 and TRBJ2-5, the complete variable domain is GAGVSQSPSNKVTEKGKDVELRCDPISGHTALYWYRQSLGQGLEFLIYFQGNSAPDKSGLPSDRFSAERTGGSVSTLTIQRTQQEDSAVYLCASSSRRQETQYFGPGTRLLVL.

This clonotype occurred a few times. V and J are TRBV27 and TRBJ1-1, with D possibly TRBD1 on 6 matching bases. CDR1 and CDR2 from the germline V gene are MNHEY and SMNVEV (reference sequence). V lost 6 bases and J 3 bases, leaving 11 bases between the germline ends. This CDR3 has 13 residues. The CDR3 region is CASRNSGDTEAFF. Written as DNA, the CDR3 is TGTGCCAGCAGAAACTCAGGGGACACTGAAGCTTTCTTT.

Concerning this clonotype itself: A read error may produce the germline difference seen at one junction end. The rearrangement uses TRBV7-9 and TRBJ2-5; perhaps D is TRBD1 or TRBD2 (5 bases each). This CDR3 has 15 amino acids. Per germline, CDR1 SEHNR and CDR2 FQNEAQ (reference sequence). CDR3 in DNA: TGTGCCAGCAGCCCTACGATGGGGGACCAGGAGACCCAGTACTTC. It encodes CASSPTMGDQETQYF.

This clonotype was recorded many times. This rearrangement joins TRBV4-2 to TRBJ1-2; D not resolved. V lost 0 bases and J 8 bases, leaving 4 bases between the germline ends. CDR1 and CDR2 from the germline V gene are LGHNA and YNFKEQ. CDR3 length equals 11 residues. DNA for the CDR3: TGTGCCAGCAGCCAAGAAGCAGGCTACACCTTC. Translating gives CASSQEAGYTF.

This clonotype turned up a few times. The chain links TRBV20-1 to TRBJ2-3; D unresolved. This CDR3 region has 11 residues. Between the trimmed V and J ends, which lost 3 bases and 6 bases, there was a span of 7 bases. The V gene's germline CDR1 is DFQATT and CDR2 SNEGSKA (reference sequence). CDR3 in amino acids: CSASPGDTQYF. The CDR3 DNA follows: TGCAGTGCTAGTCCCGGGGATACGCAGTATTTT.

This clonotype has more than one count but fewer than ten. The V and J genes are TRBV2 and TRBJ1-2, with D possibly being TRBD1 (5 bases). The CDR3 has 15 amino acids. V gave up 1 base and J gave up 5 bases, with 14 bases separating them. Germline V lookup: CDR1 SNHLY, CDR2 FYNNEI. The CDR3 reads CASSEVRGEEYGYTF. CDR3 bases: TGTGCCAGCAGTGAAGTAAGGGGAGAAGAGTATGGCTACACCTTC.

This clonotype has a handful of counts. The V call is TRBV5-5, the J call TRBJ2-1; 8 bases map to TRBD1. The CDR3 has 15 amino acids. Germline CDR1 and CDR2: SGHKS and YYEKEE (reference sequence). The V gene end was trimmed by 1 base and the J gene end by 8 bases; junction bases not matched to a gene: 8. The CDR3 loop is CASSLRWTGWDEQFF. The CDR3 nucleotides are TGTGCCAGCAGCTTGAGATGGACAGGGTGGGATGAGCAGTTCTTC. Full variable domain (remainder filled in from reference TRBV5-5 and TRBJ2-1): DAGVTQSPTHLIKTRGQQVTLRCSPISGHKSVSWYQQVLGQGPQFIFQYYEKEERGRGNFPDRFSARQFPNYSSELNVNALLLGDSALYLCASSLRWTGWDEQFFGPGTRLTVL.